The rows below give T cell receptor beta chains drawn from one sample of a study of tumor-infiltrating lymphocytes in primary liver carcinoma. TCRdb analysed the multiplex PCR reads with MiXCR anew, one entry per CDR3 protein. The sample records around 88,000 distinct CDR3 sequences, around 70% being singletons. What was sequenced was tumor-adjacent normal liver tissue. The receptors come from a man between 40 and 49 years old with primary liver carcinoma and hepatitis B virus infection. Both conserved end residues are part of each CDR3. Fields, in order: clone size, CDR3 length, D gene, J gene, V gene, CDR3 protein, CDR3 DNA. A D gene is named only where the DNA matches it firmly. Expanded clones are given a class, and other clones once, few, many or no size at all.

once,15,.,TRBJ2-5,TRBV6-1,CASSELKIGRETQYF,TGTGCCAGCAGTGAACTAAAGATAGGGAGGGAGACCCAGTACTTC
many,13,TRBD1,TRBJ1-5,TRBV12-3/TRBV12-4,CASRGTDNQPQHF,TGTGCCAGCAGGGGGACAGACAATCAGCCCCAGCATTTT
.,16,.,TRBJ1-6,TRBV28,CASSPRGKGPNSPVHF,TGTGCCAGCAGTCCGAGGGGCAAGGGACCTAATTCACCCGTCCACTTT
.,13,.,TRBJ2-1,TRBV2,CVSSPVKRNRQFF,TGTGTCAGCAGCCCCGTAAAACGCAATAGGCAGTTCTTC
.,16,.,TRBJ2-6,TRBV6-5,CASGSGPDSWANVLTF,TGTGCCAGCGGGTCAGGTCCTGACTCTTGGGCCAACGTCCTGACTTTC
.,13,.,TRBJ1-2,TRBV28,CASSLQGAYGYTF,TGTGCCAGCAGTCTCCAGGGAGCCTATGGCTACACCTTC
.,13,.,TRBJ1-1,TRBV6-2/TRBV6-3,CPSSWDPNTEVFF,TGTCCCAGCAGCTGGGACCCGAACACTGAAGTTTTCTTT
many,21,TRBD1,TRBJ2-7,TRBV12-3/TRBV12-4,CASTHWDREFIGRQKGHEQYF,TGTGCCAGCACCCACTGGGACAGGGAATTTATAGGGCGGCAGAAGGGCCACGAGCAGTACTTC
.,16,.,TRBJ2-3,TRBV11-2,CAGGLGSRPGTDTQYF,TGTGCCGGCGGCTTAGGATCCAGGCCCGGCACAGATACGCAGTATTTT
once,15,TRBD2,TRBJ2-3,TRBV11-2,CASRRLASHTDTQYF,TGTGCCAGCAGGAGACTAGCGTCCCACACAGATACGCAGTATTTT
.,17,TRBD2,TRBJ2-2,TRBV11-2,CASSQGPAGDGTGELFF,TGTGCCAGCAGCCAGGGACCAGCGGGAGACGGGACCGGGGAGCTATTTTTT
.,15,.,TRBJ2-2,TRBV27,CASSVQGRNTGELFF,TGTGCCAGCAGTGTACAGGGTAGAAACACCGGGGAGCTGTTTTTT
many,15,TRBD1,TRBJ2-1,TRBV6-6,CASSYWDRVYNEQFF,TGTGCCAGCAGTTACTGGGACAGGGTGTACAATGAGCAGTTCTTC
.,14,.,TRBJ2-5,TRBV6-1,CASEVGGTQETRYF,TGTGCCAGCGAGGTTGGTGGGACCCAAGAGACCCGGTACTTC
.,14,TRBD1,TRBJ1-1,TRBV7-9,CATRPGQGNTEAFF,TGTGCCACTCGGCCGGGACAGGGTAACACTGAAGCTTTCTTT
many,14,TRBD1,TRBJ1-1,TRBV7-9,CASSLGTGSDEAFF,TGTGCCAGCAGCTTAGGGACAGGGAGCGATGAAGCTTTCTTT
.,16,TRBD2,TRBJ2-3,TRBV11-2,CASIPGLAGGPYTQYF,TGTGCCAGCATACCCGGACTAGCGGGAGGACCGTATACGCAGTATTTT
.,15,TRBD2,TRBJ2-1,TRBV28,CASMPTSWSYNEQFF,TGTGCCAGCATGCCGACTAGCTGGTCCTACAATGAGCAGTTCTTC
.,16,.,TRBJ2-5,TRBV11-2,CASSQAPGVGKETQYF,TGTGCCAGCAGCCAAGCTCCTGGCGTGGGGAAAGAGACCCAGTACTTC
.,18,TRBD2,TRBJ2-2,TRBV6-1,CASNEQIGTRLNTGELYF,TGTGCCAGCAATGAACAGATTGGGACTAGGTTGAACACCGGGGAGCTGTATTTT
.,16,TRBD2,TRBJ2-2,TRBV6-2/TRBV6-3,CASIGSGRQNTGELFF,TGTGCCAGCATTGGAAGCGGGAGGCAGAACACCGGGGAGCTGTTTTTT
.,14,TRBD2,TRBJ2-1,TRBV5-4,CASSLGGGVPEQLF,TGTGCCAGTAGCTTGGGGGGAGGGGTCCCGGAGCAGCTCTTC
.,14,.,TRBJ2-7,TRBV6-5,CAGSYSTWAYEQYF,TGCGCCGGCAGTTACTCTACTTGGGCCTACGAGCAGTACTTC
.,17,TRBD1,TRBJ2-7,TRBV11-2,CASNLVAPGQTSYEQYF,TGTGCCAGCAACTTAGTGGCTCCGGGACAGACCTCCTACGAGCAGTACTTC
.,15,TRBD2,TRBJ2-5,TRBV11-2,CASSGLTGAGETQYF,TGTGCCAGCAGCGGCCTTACAGGAGCGGGAGAGACCCAGTATTTC
.,14,TRBD2,TRBJ2-7,TRBV29-1,CSVEVASGGYEHYF,TGCAGCGTTGAGGTGGCTAGCGGGGGTTACGAGCACTACTTC
many,14,.,TRBJ2-7,TRBV4-1,CASSQRDGTYEQYF,TGCGCCAGCAGCCAGAGGGACGGAACCTACGAGCAGTACTTC
.,14,.,TRBJ2-1,TRBV24-1,CATSDWTLYNGQFF,TGTGCCACCAGTGATTGGACCCTCTACAATGGGCAGTTCTTC
.,14,.,TRBJ2-1,TRBV12-3/TRBV12-4,CASSRTNGSNEQLF,TGTGCCAGCAGCCGGACTAACGGGAGCAATGAGCAGTTGTTC
many,17,.,TRBJ2-6,TRBV6-5,CATFRQIGMGGANVLTF,TGTGCCACCTTCCGACAGATTGGTATGGGTGGGGCCAACGTCCTGACTTTC
.,13,.,TRBJ1-2,TRBV7-9,CASSLVEYYGYTF,TGTGCCAGCAGCTTAGTGGAATACTATGGCTACACCTTC
.,15,.,TRBJ2-2,TRBV7-8,CASSFSGISVGELFF,TGTGCCAGCAGCTTCTCCGGGATTAGCGTCGGGGAGCTGTTTTTT
.,11,.,TRBJ2-3,TRBV29-1,CSVGGGDMQYF,TGCAGCGTCGGTGGGGGAGACATGCAGTATTTT
.,15,.,TRBJ2-5,TRBV11-2,CASSLGLGERETLYF,TGTGCCAGCAGTTTAGGATTGGGGGAACGGGAGACCCTGTACTTC
.,17,TRBD2,TRBJ2-1,TRBV7-8,CAISWTGGRTDYNEQFF,TGTGCCATCAGCTGGACTGGCGGGAGGACCGACTACAATGAGCAGTTCTTC
.,11,.,TRBJ2-5,TRBV12-3/TRBV12-4,CASNSGSSTFF,TGTGCCAGCAATTCGGGGTCTAGCACATTCTTC
.,12,.,TRBJ2-7,TRBV11-2,CAGRRSSYEQYF,TGTGCCGGCAGAAGGAGCTCCTACGAGCAATACTTC
many,17,TRBD2,TRBJ2-3,TRBV4-1,CASSQVRGSGRLDTQYF,TGCGCCAGCAGCCAAGTGCGAGGTAGCGGGAGGTTAGATACGCAGTATTTT
.,16,TRBD1,TRBJ2-7,TRBV11-2,CTSSPPRTGYVYEQYF,TGTACCAGCAGCCCCCCCCGGACAGGGTACGTCTACGAGCAATACTTC
many,14,TRBD2,TRBJ2-1,TRBV4-1,CASSLYSGTTEQFF,TGCGCCAGCAGCCTCTATAGCGGGACAACTGAGCAGTTCTTC
.,16,TRBD1,TRBJ1-2,TRBV6-1,CASSEWTGNTAHGYTF,TGTGCCAGCAGTGAATGGACAGGGAATACCGCCCATGGCTACACCTTC
many,16,.,TRBJ1-2,TRBV29-1,CSVVRREGRLNYGYTF,TGCAGCGTTGTCCGCCGGGAGGGGCGTTTAAACTATGGCTACACCTTC
.,13,.,TRBJ2-7,TRBV20-1,CSAGDGRLYEQYF,TGCAGTGCGGGGGACGGGCGACTCTACGAGCAGTACTTC
many,15,TRBD2,TRBJ2-1,TRBV2,CASTSGLAGDGEQFF,TGTGCCAGCACCTCGGGACTAGCGGGAGATGGTGAGCAGTTCTTC
many,15,TRBD1,TRBJ2-2,TRBV12-3/TRBV12-4,CASSLDRGYTGELFF,TGTGCCAGCAGTTTGGACAGGGGATACACCGGGGAGCTGTTTTTT
.,15,.,TRBJ1-3,TRBV6-5,CASSSLGRTGNTIYF,TGTGCCAGCAGTTCCCTGGGGAGAACTGGAAACACCATATATTTT
.,14,.,TRBJ2-3,TRBV5-5,CASSLGGIGDTQYF,TGTGCCAGCAGCTTGGGGGGGATAGGAGATACGCAGTATTTT
once,12,.,TRBJ1-1,TRBV6-1,CASSGGVPLAFF,TGTGCCAGCAGCGGAGGGGTTCCTTTAGCTTTCTTT
.,14,.,TRBJ2-2,TRBV4-1,CANSQQDGTGDLFF,TGCGCTAACAGCCAACAGGACGGGACCGGGGACCTGTTTTTT
once,13,.,TRBJ2-5,TRBV7-9,CPSSFREIETQYF,TGTCCCAGCAGCTTCAGGGAAATCGAGACCCAGTACTTC
.,15,.,TRBJ2-3,TRBV5-1,CASSHDKGRADTQYF,TGCGCCAGCAGCCATGACAAGGGGCGGGCAGATACGCAGTATTTT
.,16,TRBD2,TRBJ2-1,TRBV14,CANSQDPASGVNEQFF,TGTGCCAACAGCCAAGATCCAGCTAGCGGAGTCAATGAGCAGTTCTTC
.,15,TRBD2,TRBJ2-1,TRBV11-2,CASSLVAGGQREQFF,TGTGCCAGCAGCTTAGTGGCGGGAGGGCAACGTGAGCAGTTCTTC
few,16,TRBD2,TRBJ2-7,TRBV4-1,CASSQEVTSGVKVQYF,TGCGCCAGCAGCCAAGAAGTTACTAGCGGGGTTAAAGTGCAGTACTTC
.,16,TRBD2,TRBJ2-3,TRBV11-2,CATSPPTSGSTDTQYF,TGTGCCACCAGTCCCCCGACTAGCGGCAGCACAGATACGCAGTACTTT